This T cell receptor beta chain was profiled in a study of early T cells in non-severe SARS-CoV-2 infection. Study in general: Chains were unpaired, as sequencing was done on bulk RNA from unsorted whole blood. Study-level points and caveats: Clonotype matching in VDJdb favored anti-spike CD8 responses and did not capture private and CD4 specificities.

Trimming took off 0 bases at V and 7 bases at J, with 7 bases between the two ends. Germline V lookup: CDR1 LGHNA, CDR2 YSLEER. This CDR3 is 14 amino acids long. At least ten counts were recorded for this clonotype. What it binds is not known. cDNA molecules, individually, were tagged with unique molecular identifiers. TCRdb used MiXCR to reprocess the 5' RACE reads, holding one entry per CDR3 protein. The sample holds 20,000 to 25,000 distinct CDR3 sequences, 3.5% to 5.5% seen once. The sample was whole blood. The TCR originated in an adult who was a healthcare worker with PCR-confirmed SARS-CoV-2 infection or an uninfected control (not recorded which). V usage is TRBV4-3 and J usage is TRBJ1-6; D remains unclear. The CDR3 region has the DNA TGCGCCAGCAGCCAAGAGAGGTTCAATTCACCCCTCCACTTT. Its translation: CASSQERFNSPLHF.